One sample yielded the 20 T cell receptor beta chains listed below, sequenced in a study of cytomegalovirus exposure and HLA in healthy donors. Primers for the PCR totalled 60 Vbeta and 13 Jbeta. Sequenced by immunoSEQ multiplex PCR; TCRdb stores in-frame clones only, minus some. The table lists around 110,000 clones, 82% of them singletons. Sequencing was performed on PBMCs. Every receptor here comes from a man younger than 45 in good health and CMV-seropositive.

The chain employs TRBV13 and TRBJ1-1, with 9 bases lining up with TRBD1. The CDR3 contains 16 residues. Unmatched junction bases numbered 10, after V lost 5 bases and J lost 3 bases. Germline loops: CDR1 PRHDT, CDR2 FYEKMQ (reference sequence). CDR3 in amino acids: CASSAGQGRRDTEAFF. As DNA, the CDR3 is TGTGCCAGCAGCGCGGGACAGGGTAGGAGGGACACTGAAGCTTTCTTT.

The J gene is TRBJ2-1, the V gene TRBV5-4; the D is unclear. The germline gives CDR1 SGHNT, CDR2 YYREEE (reference sequence). The CDR3 spans 14 residues. Between the trimmed V and J ends, which lost 2 bases and 0 bases, there was a span of 6 bases. CDR3 loop: CASSLTSSYNEQFF. The DNA of the CDR3 is TGTGCCAGCAGCTTAACGAGCTCCTACAATGAGCAGTTCTTC.

V gene TRBV7-9 combines with J gene TRBJ2-2, with TRBD1 as a possible D gene (5 bases). Between the trimmed V and J ends, which lost 7 bases and 0 bases, there was a span of 12 bases. In germline, CDR1 is SEHNR, CDR2 FQNEAQ (reference sequence). This CDR3 comprises 15 residues. In nucleotides, the CDR3 is TGTGCCAGCACCGATGTAGGGGCGAACACCGGGGAGCTGTTTTTT. It translates to CASTDVGANTGELFF.

The J gene is TRBJ1-1, the V gene TRBV6-1, with D hard to call. CDR1 and CDR2 from the germline V gene are MNHNS and SASEGT. V was clipped by 2 bases and J by 0 bases, with 7 bases between them. The CDR3 spans 14 residues. The CDR3 loop reads CASSEQALNTEAFF. The CDR3 coding sequence is TGTGCCAGCAGTGAACAAGCTTTGAACACTGAAGCTTTCTTT.

This clone was seen once. V is TRBV13 and J is TRBJ2-5; 7 nucleotides match TRBD1. The CDR3 extends over 15 amino acids. Unmatched junction bases numbered 7, after V lost 1 base and J lost 5 bases. Looked up from germline, CDR1 is PRHDT and CDR2 is FYEKMQ (reference sequence). CDR3 residues: CASSLVGGEGETQYF. The DNA for the CDR3 is TGTGCCAGCAGCTTAGTAGGGGGCGAGGGGGAGACCCAGTACTTC.

The DNA of the CDR3 is TGTGCCAGCAGCTCGTCCGCGGGGACCCTCGGCTACACCTTC. Its protein product is CASSSSAGTLGYTF. The chain combines TRBV7-9 with TRBJ1-2; weak D call: TRBD1 (5 bases). CDR3 length: 14 residues. CDR1 and CDR2 (germline): SEHNR, FQNEAQ (reference sequence). The V end lost 4 bases, the J end lost 8 bases, and 17 bases lay between the germline ends.

CDR3 coding DNA: TGTGCCAGCTCACGGGAGGGGTTACTGAACACTGAAGCTTTCTTT. As protein: CASSREGLLNTEAFF. This chain uses TRBV18 with TRBJ1-1; tentatively, D is TRBD1 (5 bases). Trimming shortened V by 4 bases and J by 0 bases, and 12 bases separated the two germline ends. CDR3 length: 15 residues. Per germline, CDR1 KGHSH and CDR2 LQKENI.

The chain combines TRBV27 with TRBJ2-1, with TRBD1 identical over 7 bases. The CDR3 covers 16 residues. The germline V gene has CDR1 MNHEY and CDR2 SMNVEV (reference sequence). J lost 0 bases, V lost 6 bases, and 8 bases had no gene match. CDR3 region: CASSLRQGSSYNEQFF. CDR3 nucleotides: TGTGCCAGCAGCCTTCGACAGGGTAGCTCCTACAATGAGCAGTTCTTC.

This chain uses TRBV25-1 with TRBJ1-2, with a weak D call TRBD1 (6 bases). Looked up from germline, CDR1 is MGHDK and CDR2 is SYGVNS. The CDR3 sequence is 11 residues long. Trimming left V 6 bases short and J 8 bases short, with 10 bases between. The CDR3 DNA sequence: TGTGCCAGCAGAAGGACAGAAGGCTACACCTTC. Its protein product is CASRRTEGYTF.

The chain joins TRBV5-1 to TRBJ1-2, with a weak D call TRBD1 (6 bases). Per germline, CDR1 SGHRS and CDR2 YFSETQ. The CDR3 contains 17 residues. The ends were cut back, 0 bases at V and 1 base at J, with 16 bases in the middle. CDR3 coding DNA: TGCGCCAGCAGCTTGGAGGGAGTCAGAGGGGGTAACTATGGCTACACCTTC. Residues: CASSLEGVRGGNYGYTF.

The chain combines TRBV30 with TRBJ1-1, with 7 positions matching TRBD1. This CDR3 comprises 13 residues. Germline V gene sequence: CDR1 GTSNPN, CDR2 SVGIG (reference sequence). The J segment lost 8 bases and the V segment lost 3 bases, leaving 9 bases of the junction unmatched. The CDR3 nucleotides read TGTGCCTGGAGCCCCAACAGGGGCCGAGAAGCTTTCTTT. This gives the protein CAWSPNRGREAFF.

This chain connects TRBV7-3 to TRBJ1-1, with D hard to call. CDR3 length equals 13 residues. The germline V and J ends were trimmed by 1 base and 5 bases, with 8 bases remaining between them. Germline CDR1 SGHTA, CDR2 FQGTGA. The CDR3 region has the DNA TGTGCCAGCAGCTTAAAGAGGGAGACTGAAGCTTTCTTT. Translated: CASSLKRETEAFF.

CDR3 protein: CASSLQTASTEAFF. The DNA of the CDR3 is TGCGCCAGCAGCTTGCAGACAGCCAGCACTGAAGCTTTCTTT. The chain couples TRBV5-1 to TRBJ1-1; tentatively, D is TRBD1 (5 bases). V dropped 1 base and J dropped 4 bases, with 11 bases sitting between them. CDR3 length: 14 residues. Germline loops: CDR1 SGHRS, CDR2 YFSETQ.

The genes are TRBV5-6 and TRBJ2-7; D possibly corresponds to TRBD1 (6 bases). Germline CDR1 is SGHDT and CDR2 is YYEEEE. The CDR3 extends over 14 amino acids. V was shortened by 1 base and J by 10 bases, with 18 bases between the two germline ends. The CDR3 DNA reads TGTGCCAGCAGCTTGCCATCTGGACAGTCGCAACAGTACTTC. Amino acids: CASSLPSGQSQQYF.

The genes are TRBV28 and TRBJ2-6, with D perhaps matching TRBD1 (6 bases). The germline gives CDR1 MDHEN, CDR2 SYDVKM. This CDR3 is 17 amino acids long. V was pared by 5 bases and J by 1 base, with 15 bases between. DNA of the CDR3: TGTGCCAGCAGTCCCGGACAGCCAACTTCTGGGGCCAACGTCCTGACTTTC. As protein: CASSPGQPTSGANVLTF. Full variable domain (rest looked up from reference TRBV28 and TRBJ2-6): DVKVTQSSRYLVKRTGEKVFLECVQDMDHENMFWYRQDPGLGLRLIYFSYDVKMKEKGDIPEGYSVSREKKERFSLILESASTNQTSMYLCASSPGQPTSGANVLTFGAGSRLTVL.

The chain has TRBV15 and TRBJ1-4; no definite D call. The ends were cut back, 3 bases at V and 0 bases at J, with 14 bases in the middle. The CDR3 has 17 amino acids. Germline CDR1 LNHNV, CDR2 YYDKDF (reference sequence). CDR3 protein: CATSRANPTPTNEKLFF. The DNA of the CDR3 is TGTGCCACCAGCAGGGCAAATCCAACCCCAACTAATGAAAAACTGTTTTTT. The entire variable domain, with the rest obtained from reference TRBV15 and TRBJ1-4, is as follows: DAMVIQNPRYQVTQFGKPVTLSCSQTLNHNVMYWYQQKSSQAPKLLFHYYDKDFNNEADTPDNFQSRRPNTSFCFLDIRSPGLGDTAMYLCATSRANPTPTNEKLFFGSGTQLSVL.

V gene TRBV5-6 combines with J gene TRBJ1-3, with 7 nucleotides matching TRBD1. This CDR3 has 16 residues. Trimming took 3 bases from V and 2 from J; bases not matched to a gene: 8. CDR1 SGHDT and CDR2 YYEEEE come from the germline V gene. This chain's CDR3 is CASSSTGAQAGNTIYF. CDR3 coding DNA: TGTGCCAGCAGCTCCACAGGGGCTCAAGCTGGAAACACCATATATTTT. Supplemented by reference TRBV5-6 and TRBJ1-3, the full variable domain reads DAGVTQSPTHLIKTRGQQVTLRCSPKSGHDTVSWYQQALGQGPQFIFQYYEEEERQRGNFPDRFSGHQFPNYSSELNVNALLLGDSALYLCASSSTGAQAGNTIYFGEGSWLTVV.

This clone showed up just once. An end of the junction does not agree with germline; a read error may underlie this. The chain joins TRBV5-1 to TRBJ2-7; the D gene is possibly TRBD1 (6 bases). This CDR3 is 12 amino acids long. From germline, CDR1 is SGHRS and CDR2 YFSETQ. CDR3 amino acids: CASSFGAGELYF. In DNA form, the CDR3 reads TGCGCCAGCAGCTTTGGGGCAGGGGAGCTGTACTTC.

The V gene is TRBV29-1, the J gene TRBJ1-5; TRBD1 might be the D (5 bases). The length of the CDR3 is 12 residues. CDR1 and CDR2 (germline): SQVTM, ANQGSEA. The V gene lost 8 bases and the J gene lost 4 bases, with 12 bases spanning the gap. CDR3 DNA sequence: TGCAGCACCCGGGACTCAAATCAGCCCCAGCATTTT. It yields the protein CSTRDSNQPQHF. The full variable domain, completed using reference TRBV29-1 and TRBJ1-5, is SAVISQKPSRDICQRGTSLTIQCQVDSQVTMMFWYRQQPGQSLTLIATANQGSEATYESGFVIDKFPISRPNLTFSTLTVSNMSPEDSSIYLCSTRDSNQPQHFGDGTRLSIL.

About this clone itself: At one of its ends the junction is not consistent with the germline gene, which may arise from a read error. Other DNA sequences in this sample translate to the same CDR3. This chain connects TRBV13 to TRBJ2-1; 13 bases match TRBD2. CDR1 and CDR2 from the germline V gene are PRHDT and FYEKMQ (reference sequence). This CDR3 has 17 residues. The CDR3 DNA follows: TGCGCCAGCAGTCGGACTAGCGGGGGCCGAGCGTCACGTGAGCAGTTCTTC. It codes for CASSRTSGGRASREQFF.